Listed below are T cell receptor beta chains from one sample, sequenced in a study of T cells in Graves' hyperthyroidism and ophthalmopathy. TCRdb called the multiplex PCR reads again in MiXCR, with one record for every CDR3 protein. The table shows 550,000 to 700,000 distinct CDR3 sequences, with 46% occurring only once. Sequencing was carried out using peripheral blood or thyroid tissue (not recorded which). The receptor set was obtained from an adult woman with Graves' disease, either hyperthyroidism or ophthalmopathy (not recorded which). Both conserved end residues are part of each CDR3.

TRBV10-2	TRBJ2-7	CASRENYEQYF
TRBV30	TRBJ1-4	CAWSPTGGAMGKLFF
TRBV7-2	TRBJ1-4	CASSLVRENEKLFF
TRBV7-9	TRBJ2-7	CASRGLAGYEQYF
TRBV5-1	TRBJ1-1	CASSWDSNTEAFF
TRBV29-1	TRBJ2-7	CSGGQGHDEQYF
TRBV19	TRBJ1-1	CARQGGMNTEAFF
TRBV19	TRBJ2-7	CASSRYSGHSYEQYF
TRBV28	TRBJ2-7	CASSLFGGEGSYEQYF
TRBV5-1	TRBJ2-6	CASSADRNTGANVLTF
TRBV6-5	TRBJ1-1	CASYSPHAFEAFF
TRBV12-3/TRBV12-4	TRBJ1-4	CASQLPLEEKLFF
TRBV10-3	TRBJ1-6	CAISPDGSNSPLHF
TRBV11-3	TRBJ2-1	CASSLGRVNNEQFF
TRBV4-3	TRBJ1-4	CASSQGGANEKLFF
TRBV7-9	TRBJ1-6	CASSLALNNSPLHF
TRBV6-2/TRBV6-3	TRBJ1-5	CASSYFQRNQPQHF
TRBV20-1	TRBJ2-7	CSARAARGRSYEQYF
TRBV10-3	TRBJ2-7	CAISTATGRTYEQYF
TRBV6-2/TRBV6-3	TRBJ2-1	CASSSFYEQFF
TRBV6-5	TRBJ1-1	CASSYSGTVYTEAFF
TRBV7-3	TRBJ1-1	CASSPKDSAEAFF
TRBV15	TRBJ2-2	CATRDPTAAITGELFF
TRBV15	TRBJ2-7	CATSTAIREQYF
TRBV9	TRBJ2-2	CASSVFGGLDGELFF
TRBV10-3	TRBJ2-6	CAIGNSGANVLTF
TRBV7-8	TRBJ2-7	CASSSKGDEQYF
TRBV7-7	TRBJ2-7	CASSPGQAGQYEQYF
TRBV7-9	TRBJ2-7	CASSHPGPNAYEQYF
TRBV19	TRBJ1-5	CASRQISGASNQPQHF
TRBV10-1	TRBJ1-6	CASSSPTGEAPLHF
TRBV7-3	TRBJ2-5	CASSLTRGVAETQYF
TRBV29-1	TRBJ2-2	CSVDTANTGELFF
TRBV7-8	.	CASSPFTGEQFF
TRBV28	TRBJ2-5	CASSLRGGGETQYF
TRBV24-1	TRBJ2-5	CATSFTGGAGETQYF
TRBV14	TRBJ1-1	CASSQGISSGDTEAFF
TRBV7-6	TRBJ2-5	CASSPHAETQYF
TRBV19	TRBJ1-4	CASSNSGTYIGKLFF
TRBV6-6	TRBJ1-5	CASSSKGGGQPQHF